Listed here are 30 T cell receptor beta chains from one sample, sequenced in a study of cytomegalovirus exposure and HLA in healthy donors. Researchers ran the PCR with 60 Vbeta and 13 Jbeta primers. Repertoires were generated with immunoSEQ multiplex PCR, while TCRdb's copy carries only in-frame clones and drops some. The repertoire holds some 77,000 clones, with approximately 80% as singletons. Sequencing input: PBMCs. These TCRs come from a woman in her forties or fifties in good health and CMV-seropositive.

The chain couples TRBV9 to TRBJ2-1; 8 nucleotides line up with TRBD2. Germline-derived CDR1 and CDR2 are SGDLS and YYNGEE. V lost 3 bases to trimming and J lost 8 bases; unmatched junction nucleotides: 13. The CDR3 sequence is 16 residues long. For the CDR3, the DNA is TGTGCCAGCAGCGGGTACATCAGCGGGGGAGGGGATGAGCAGTTCTTC. It is translated as CASSGYISGGGDEQFF.

The chain recombines TRBV18 with TRBJ2-5, with TRBD1 matching 9 bases. The germline V gene encodes CDR1 KGHSH and CDR2 LQKENI. The CDR3 consists of 14 residues. With V trimmed by 6 bases and J by 5 bases, 7 bases remained unmatched. This CDR3 reads CASSGTGIGETQYF. DNA of the CDR3: TGTGCCAGCTCCGGGACAGGGATCGGGGAGACCCAGTACTTC. Supplemented by reference TRBV18 and TRBJ2-5, the full variable domain reads NAGVMQNPRHLVRRRGQEARLRCSPMKGHSHVYWYRQLPEEGLKFMVYLQKENIIDESGMPKERFSAEFPKEGPSILRIQQVVRGDSAAYFCASSGTGIGETQYFGPGTRLLVL.

The rearrangement links TRBV19 to TRBJ1-1, with 7 bases lining up with TRBD1. The junction had 9 bases not matched to a gene; V was cut back by 10 bases and J by 1 base. The CDR3 runs to 14 residues. The V gene's germline CDR1 is LNHDA and CDR2 SQIVND (reference sequence). The CDR3 bases are TGTGCCACCCTTCAGGGGGGTCGGAACACTGAAGCTTTCTTT. Translated: CATLQGGRNTEAFF.

This chain joins TRBV9 and TRBJ2-5, with 12 bases identical to TRBD2. CDR3 length equals 16 residues. The V gene end was trimmed by 0 bases and the J gene end by 3 bases; junction bases not matched to a gene: 3. The germline V gene encodes CDR1 SGDLS and CDR2 YYNGEE. The CDR3 nucleotides are TGTGCCAGCAGCGTAGATCCTAGCGGGGGGGAAGAGACCCAGTACTTC. Protein: CASSVDPSGGEETQYF.

This clone was observed a few times. Different DNA sequences within this sample yield the same CDR3. The chain combines TRBV25-1 with TRBJ1-1; D gene ambiguous. The CDR3 has 11 residues. The germline gives CDR1 MGHDK, CDR2 SYGVNS. Trimming took off 8 bases at V and 1 base at J, with 5 bases between the two ends. CDR3 region: CASQRNTEAFF. The CDR3 DNA reads as TGTGCCAGCCAGCGGAACACTGAAGCTTTCTTT.

The chain links TRBV7-9 to TRBJ2-1; D not certain. This CDR3 comprises 16 residues. CDR1 is SEHNR, CDR2 FQNEAQ, per germline (reference sequence). The V end was cut by 1 base, the J end by 3 bases, with 13 bases between. CDR3 nucleotides: TGTGCCAGCAGCTTAGATGAGAACAGATACTACAATGAGCAGTTCTTC. It encodes CASSLDENRYYNEQFF.

The gene calls are TRBV27 and TRBJ2-1; D may be TRBD2 (6 bases). Germline-derived CDR1 and CDR2 are MNHEY and SMNVEV (reference sequence). V shed 5 bases and J shed 7 bases, with 18 bases lying between them. CDR3 size: 15 residues. The CDR3 loop is CASSVGLYSRNEQFF. The CDR3 nucleotides read TGTGCCAGCAGTGTCGGACTATACTCCAGGAATGAGCAGTTCTTC.

V gene TRBV29-1 combines with J gene TRBJ2-1, with TRBD1 matching over 9 bases. The CDR3 extends over 13 amino acids. CDR1 is SQVTM and CDR2 is ANQGSEA in the germline V gene. Unmatched junction bases numbered 2, after V lost 5 bases and J lost 3 bases. The CDR3 DNA follows: TGCAGCGTTCCGGGACAGGGCTACAATGAGCAGTTCTTC. It is translated as CSVPGQGYNEQFF.

DNA of the CDR3: TGTGCCAGCAGCGTTTTTGGACTAGCGGAGATCACAGATACGCAGTATTTT. The encoded protein is CASSVFGLAEITDTQYF. The V and J genes are TRBV9 and TRBJ2-3; TRBD2 matches 10 bases. This CDR3 has 17 amino acids. Germline V gene data show CDR1 as SGDLS and CDR2 as YYNGEE. After removal of 2 bases from V and 2 bases from J, the junction contained 8 bases not matched to a gene.

The CDR3 is CASSLGTDVLTTEAFF. The CDR3 DNA reads TGTGCCAGCAGCTTAGGGACAGACGTTTTGACGACTGAAGCTTTCTTT. The rearrangement joins TRBV7-6 to TRBJ1-1, with D possibly TRBD1 on 6 matching bases. Germline CDR1 reads SGHVS; CDR2 reads FNYEAQ. The CDR3 totals 16 residues. V shed 1 base and J shed 5 bases, with 17 bases lying between them.

This clone has a handful of counts. The chain employs TRBV6-6 and TRBJ2-2, with D perhaps matching TRBD2 (5 bases). The CDR3 length is 13 residues. Germline CDR1 and CDR2: MNHNY and SVGAGI (reference sequence). V was clipped by 8 bases and J by 6 bases, with 13 bases between them. The CDR3 region is CASQDSLSGELFF. DNA for the CDR3: TGTGCCAGCCAGGACTCCTTATCCGGGGAGCTGTTTTTT.

This clone has more than one count but fewer than ten. V usage is TRBV6-4 and J usage is TRBJ2-2; 9 bases agree with TRBD2. Per germline, CDR1 MRHNA and CDR2 SNTAGT. V gave up 6 bases and J gave up 3 bases; unmatched junction bases: 5. The CDR3 spans 15 residues. CDR3 loop: CASSASGTHTGELFF. For the CDR3, the DNA is TGTGCCAGCAGCGCTAGCGGGACCCACACCGGGGAGCTGTTTTTT.

The chain carries TRBV30 and TRBJ1-1; 9 bases align to TRBD1. With 2 bases clipped from V and 11 bases from J, the junction kept 6 bases outside the gene matches. Looked up from germline, CDR1 is GTSNPN and CDR2 is SVGIG (reference sequence). The CDR3 runs 12 residues. The CDR3 protein is CAWSKGQGDAFF. The CDR3 bases are TGTGCCTGGAGTAAGGGACAGGGTGATGCTTTCTTT.

The rearrangement joins TRBV6-5 to TRBJ1-1; D gene ambiguous. Between the trimmed V and J ends, which lost 2 bases and 6 bases, there was a span of 7 bases. This CDR3 spans 12 amino acids. Germline values: CDR1 MNHEY, CDR2 SVGAGI. This CDR3 reads CASSYKAAEAFF. In nucleotides, the CDR3 is TGTGCCAGCAGTTACAAGGCGGCTGAAGCTTTCTTT.

This sequence joins TRBV6-1 and TRBJ2-7; TRBD1 agrees at 9 bases. CDR3 length: 15 residues. The germline CDR1 and CDR2 sequences are MNHNS and SASEGT. V lost 5 bases and J lost 2; bases outside the gene matches: 7. CDR3: CASSRGQGSAYEQYV. Here the CDR3 DNA reads TGTGCCAGCAGTCGGGGACAGGGTAGCGCCTACGAGCAGTACGTC.

This clone was seen only a few times. This CDR3 is also generated by other DNA sequences in the sample. The CDR3: CASSTGYTEAFF. In nucleotides, the CDR3 is TGCGCCAGCAGCACGGGGTACACTGAAGCTTTCTTT. The chain joins TRBV5-1 to TRBJ1-1, with no clear D. The CDR3 consists of 12 residues. Germline CDR1 reads SGHRS; CDR2 reads YFSETQ. Trimming stripped 4 bases from V and 3 bases from J, with 7 bases between.

The chain employs TRBV6-1 and TRBJ2-1, with 7 positions matching TRBD2. The V gene's germline CDR1 is MNHNS and CDR2 SASEGT. This CDR3 has 14 residues. The ends lost 5 bases at V and 2 bases at J; junction bases unmatched: 3. CDR3 DNA sequence: TGTGCCAGCAGTTTAGGACTAGCCTACAATGAGCAGTTCTTC. This codes for CASSLGLAYNEQFF.

The chain has TRBV7-3 and TRBJ2-1, with TRBD2 matching over 10 bases. Germline CDR1 and CDR2: SGHTA and FQGTGA. The length of the CDR3 is 18 residues. V trimming: 4 bases; J trimming: 5 bases; junction bases outside the gene matches: 14. The CDR3, as DNA: TGTGCCAGCAGCTCGTGGGGTGGAGCGGGAGGGCCTGACAATGAGCAGTTCTTC. Its protein is CASSSWGGAGGPDNEQFF.

The chain uses TRBV11-3 and TRBJ2-2; the D gene is possibly TRBD1 (5 bases). Deletions cut 0 bases from V and 6 bases from J, with 5 bases between. This CDR3 contains 13 residues. Germline loops: CDR1 SGHNT, CDR2 YENEEA. The CDR3 sequence: CASSLEGAGELFF. As DNA, the CDR3 is TGTGCCAGCAGCTTAGAAGGGGCCGGGGAGCTGTTTTTT. The full variable domain, rest sourced from reference TRBV11-3 and TRBJ2-2, is EAGVVQSPRYKIIEKKQPVAFWCNPISGHNTLYWYLQNLGQGPELLIRYENEEAVDDSQLPKDRFSAERLKGVDSTLKIQPAELGDSAVYLCASSLEGAGELFFGEGSRLTVL.

The V and J genes are TRBV27 and TRBJ2-3; 8 nucleotides line up with TRBD1. The junction had 9 bases not matched to a gene; V was cut back by 5 bases and J by 5 bases. Germline CDR1 MNHEY, CDR2 SMNVEV (reference sequence). The CDR3 consists of 15 residues. DNA of the CDR3: TGTGCCAGCAGTACCCGGACAGGGTTTGGAGATACGCAGTATTTT. This translates into CASSTRTGFGDTQYF.

This clone has more than one count but fewer than ten. Other DNA sequences in the sample encode the same CDR3. The chain combines TRBV5-1 with TRBJ2-3; D gene uncertain. The CDR3 has 15 amino acids. Germline CDR1 and CDR2: SGHRS and YFSETQ. Between the trimmed V and J ends, which lost 0 bases and 1 base, there was a span of 9 bases. CDR3 loop: CASSLANRGTDTQYF. Written as DNA, the CDR3 is TGCGCCAGCAGCTTGGCCAACAGAGGCACAGATACGCAGTATTTT.

This rearrangement joins TRBV14 to TRBJ1-2; D is perhaps TRBD1 (6 bases). Between the trimmed V and J ends, which lost 2 bases and 8 bases, there was a span of 21 bases. This CDR3 is 16 amino acids long. From germline, CDR1 is SGHDN and CDR2 FVKESK. CDR3 bases: TGTGCCAGCAGCCAATTCCGTAGCACAGGGAAGAGGGGCTACACCTTC. This translates into CASSQFRSTGKRGYTF.

The rearrangement uses TRBV5-6 and TRBJ2-3; D is perhaps TRBD2 (5 bases). Germline CDR1 is SGHDT and CDR2 is YYEEEE. The CDR3 runs to 15 residues. Trimming left V 4 bases short and J 4 bases short, with 16 bases between. CDR3 residues: CASSTRLTSSDTQYF. The CDR3 bases are TGTGCCAGCAGCACGAGACTAACGTCATCAGATACGCAGTATTTT.

This chain links TRBV18 with TRBJ1-1, with TRBD1 matching over 8 bases. There are 15 residues in the CDR3. J was trimmed by 2 bases and V by 6 bases; bases with no gene match: 8. CDR1 is KGHSH and CDR2 is LQKENI in the germline V gene. DNA of the CDR3: TGTGCCAGCTCTCAGGACAGGGTGTTTAACACTGAAGCTTTCTTT. This encodes CASSQDRVFNTEAFF.

The CDR3 spells CAWGTGGSYSNQPQHF. CDR3 coding DNA: TGTGCCTGGGGAACAGGGGGATCGTATAGCAATCAGCCCCAGCATTTT. The V and J genes are TRBV30 and TRBJ1-5, with 8 bases aligning to TRBD1. With V trimmed by 5 bases and J by 0 bases, 9 bases remained unmatched. Germline CDR1 GTSNPN, CDR2 SVGIG (reference sequence). The CDR3 is made up of 16 amino acids.

V gene TRBV6-1 combines with J gene TRBJ2-7; tentative D call: TRBD1 (5 bases). Germline V gene sequence: CDR1 MNHNS, CDR2 SASEGT. This CDR3 has 13 amino acids. Trimming stripped 6 bases from V and 1 base from J, with 10 bases between. CDR3 sequence: CASRTDKSYEQYV. In DNA form, the CDR3 reads TGTGCCAGCAGGACAGACAAATCCTACGAGCAGTACGTC.

This chain uses TRBV11-2 with TRBJ1-1; D is possibly TRBD1 (5 bases). The CDR3 loop spans 14 amino acids. Deletions cut 5 bases from V and 5 bases from J, with 15 bases between. The germline V gene has CDR1 SGHAT and CDR2 FQNNGV. The CDR3: CASSRQGTVTEAFF. The CDR3 region has the DNA TGTGCCAGCAGCCGGCAGGGTACGGTGACTGAAGCTTTCTTT.

This clone was seen a single time. This sequence joins TRBV2 and TRBJ1-2, with D possibly matching TRBD1 (5 bases). The CDR3 consists of 13 residues. Trimming removed 4 bases at V and 4 bases at J, with 10 bases between. Germline V gene data show CDR1 as SNHLY and CDR2 as FYNNEI. CDR3 bases: TGTGCCAGCAGTGGTGGGGGGACCTATGGCTACACCTTC. Encoded protein: CASSGGGTYGYTF.

The V and J genes are TRBV5-6 and TRBJ2-2; weak D call: TRBD1 (7 bases). The germline gives CDR1 SGHDT, CDR2 YYEEEE. The CDR3 has 16 amino acids. V lost 5 bases, J lost 4 bases, and 18 bases lay in between. CDR3 bases: TGTGCCAGCAGTTTAGAGGGGGCGCGGGGCACCGGGGAGCTGTTTTTT. Its translation is CASSLEGARGTGELFF. Drawing the rest from reference TRBV5-6 and TRBJ2-2, the complete variable domain is DAGVTQSPTHLIKTRGQQVTLRCSPKSGHDTVSWYQQALGQGPQFIFQYYEEEERQRGNFPDRFSGHQFPNYSSELNVNALLLGDSALYLCASSLEGARGTGELFFGEGSRLTVL.

The genes are TRBV1 and TRBJ1-1; TRBD1, the table's D call, was not compared with the DNA. TRBV1 is a pseudogene segment. The CDR3 spans 17 residues. As DNA, the CDR3 is TGCACCAGCAGCCCAGTAGGGGGACCCCTTGGCGCCACTGAAGCTTTCTTT. Translation: CTSSPVGGPLGATEAFF.